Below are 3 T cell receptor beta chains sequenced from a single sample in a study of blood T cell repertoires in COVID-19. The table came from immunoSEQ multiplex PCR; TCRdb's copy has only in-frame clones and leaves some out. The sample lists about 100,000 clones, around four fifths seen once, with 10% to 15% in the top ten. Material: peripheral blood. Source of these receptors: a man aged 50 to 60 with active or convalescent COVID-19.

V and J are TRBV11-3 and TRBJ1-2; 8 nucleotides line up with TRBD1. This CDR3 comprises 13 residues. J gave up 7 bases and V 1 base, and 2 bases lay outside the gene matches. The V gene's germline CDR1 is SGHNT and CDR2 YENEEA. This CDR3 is CASSLGQGSGYTF. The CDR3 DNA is TGTGCCAGCAGCTTAGGACAGGGGTCTGGCTACACCTTC.

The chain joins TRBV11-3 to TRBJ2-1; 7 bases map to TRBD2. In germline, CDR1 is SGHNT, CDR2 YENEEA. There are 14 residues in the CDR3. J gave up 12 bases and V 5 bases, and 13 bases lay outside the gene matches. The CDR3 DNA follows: TGTGCCAGCAGCCTGCTACCGACTAGCTCAAGGCAGTTCTTC. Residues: CASSLLPTSSRQFF.

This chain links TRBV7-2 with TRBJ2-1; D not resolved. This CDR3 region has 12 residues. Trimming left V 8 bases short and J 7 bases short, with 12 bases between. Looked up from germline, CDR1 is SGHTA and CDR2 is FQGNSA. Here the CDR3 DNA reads TGTGCCAGCCACGGTCCGAGGAATGAGCAGTTCTTC. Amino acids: CASHGPRNEQFF.